The table lists the clone carrying this T cell receptor (beta chain) with many counts. Its antigen is not known. The sample is drawn from a study of T cells in Graves' hyperthyroidism and ophthalmopathy. General study points: Patients with ophthalmopathy were separated from those with stable hyperthyroidism by a 13 V-J model. The majority of expanded thyroid clonotypes above 0.001 also appeared in blood.

Ophthalmopathy patients had Clinical Activity Score at least 3, NOSPECS grade at least 4, duration under 3 months. Pregnant or lactating patients were excluded, as were those with uncontrolled infection or other autoimmune disease. Researchers amplified the TCR beta CDR3 regions from RNA transcripts. First-round RT-PCR of the TCR CDR3 relied on the HTBI primer set. Via MiXCR, TCRdb re-called the multiplex PCR reads, giving one row per CDR3 protein. This table has more than 300,000 distinct CDR3 sequences, about 15% appearing once. V was trimmed by 0 bases and J by 3 bases, leaving 9 bases between them. The length of the CDR3 is 14 residues. CDR1 and CDR2 from the germline V gene are SGDLS and YYNGEE.

The specimen sequenced was blood. The receptor was isolated from a woman in her thirties with Graves' ophthalmopathy. The chain recombines TRBV9 with TRBJ1-1; D is unclear. The CDR3 DNA reads as TGTGCCAGCAGCGTAGTCGGATCGGACACTGAAGCTTTCTTT. It encodes CASSVVGSDTEAFF.